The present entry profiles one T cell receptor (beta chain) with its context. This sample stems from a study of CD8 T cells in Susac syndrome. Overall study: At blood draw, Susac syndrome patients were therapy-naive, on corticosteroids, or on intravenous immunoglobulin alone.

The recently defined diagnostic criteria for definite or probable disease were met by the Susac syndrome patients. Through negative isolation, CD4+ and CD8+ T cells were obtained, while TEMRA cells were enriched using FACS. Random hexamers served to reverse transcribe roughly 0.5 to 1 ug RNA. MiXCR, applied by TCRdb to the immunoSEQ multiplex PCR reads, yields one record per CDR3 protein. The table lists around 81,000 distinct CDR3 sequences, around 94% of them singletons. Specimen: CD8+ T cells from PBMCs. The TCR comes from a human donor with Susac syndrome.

In nucleotides, the CDR3 is TGTGCCAGTAGCCGACTAGCGGGACGGGCCGGGGAGCTGTTTTTT. This codes for CASSRLAGRAGELFF. This chain connects TRBV19 to TRBJ2-2, with 11 bases lining up with TRBD2. This CDR3 has 15 amino acids. After removal of 6 bases from V and 6 bases from J, the junction contained 6 bases not matched to a gene. CDR1 is LNHDA and CDR2 is SQIVND in the germline V gene (reference sequence).